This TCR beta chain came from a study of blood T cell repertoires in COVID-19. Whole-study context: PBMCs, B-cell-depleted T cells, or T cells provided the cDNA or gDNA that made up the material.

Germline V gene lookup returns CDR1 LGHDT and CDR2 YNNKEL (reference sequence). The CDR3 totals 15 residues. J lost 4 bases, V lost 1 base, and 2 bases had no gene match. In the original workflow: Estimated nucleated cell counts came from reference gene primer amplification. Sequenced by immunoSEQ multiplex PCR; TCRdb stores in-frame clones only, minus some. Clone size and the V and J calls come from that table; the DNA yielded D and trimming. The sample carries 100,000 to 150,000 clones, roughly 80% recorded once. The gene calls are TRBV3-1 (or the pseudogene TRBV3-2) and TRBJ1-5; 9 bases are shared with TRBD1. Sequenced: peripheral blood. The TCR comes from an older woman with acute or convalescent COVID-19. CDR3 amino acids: CASSQVGTGNQPQHF. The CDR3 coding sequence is TGTGCCAGCAGCCAAGTGGGGACAGGGAATCAGCCCCAGCATTTT.